This T cell receptor beta chain was captured in a study of OX40 agonist ivuxolimab in advanced cancers. The repertoire was sequenced with immunoSEQ multiplex PCR; TCRdb's copy has only in-frame clones and lacks some. The sample contains 9,000 to 13,000 clones, about 82% of which appear only once. CDR3 length: 13 amino acids. V was cut by 3 bases and J by 2 bases, with 9 bases left in between. The TCR sequence derives from an adult with an advanced solid tumor such as melanoma, head and neck, liver or kidney cancer. Sequencing used CD4+ or CD8+ T cells sorted from blood, obtained in a trial of the OX40 agonist ivuxolimab. V gene TRBV5-7 combines with J gene TRBJ2-7; no clear D. TRBV5-7 is assigned to the ORF class and has an uncertain function. CDR3 protein: CASSSQIAYEQYF. The DNA of the CDR3 is TGTGCCAGCAGCTCCCAAATTGCCTACGAGCAGTACTTC.